Below, 17 T cell receptor beta chains from the same sample are listed, as sequenced in a study of cytomegalovirus exposure and HLA in healthy donors. Data came from immunoSEQ multiplex PCR; TCRdb stores just in-frame clones and leaves some out. The sample shows about 120,000 clones, over 65% of them seen only once. Sequenced material: PBMCs. Source of these receptors: a woman in her 30s in good health and CMV-seronegative.

The chain has TRBV5-4 and TRBJ2-7; D may be TRBD2 (5 bases). V lost 1 base and J 5 bases, leaving 13 bases between the germline ends. Germline values: CDR1 SGHNT, CDR2 YYREEE (reference sequence). There are 14 residues in the CDR3. CDR3 sequence reads: CASSLSPLGDEQYF. CDR3 DNA sequence: TGTGCCAGCAGCTTGAGCCCCCTCGGGGACGAGCAGTACTTC.

The chain couples TRBV6-5 to TRBJ2-5; the D gene is possibly TRBD2 (5 bases). V lost 6 bases and J 9 bases, leaving 17 bases between the germline ends. The germline CDR1 and CDR2 sequences are MNHEY and SVGAGI. This CDR3 comprises 13 residues. The CDR3 spells CASSPPSGRAQYF. CDR3 coding DNA: TGTGCCAGCAGCCCCCCCAGCGGAAGAGCCCAGTACTTC.

The chain couples TRBV6-5 to TRBJ1-6; TRBD1 matches 7 bases. The CDR3 is 16 amino acids. Looked up from germline, CDR1 is MNHEY and CDR2 is SVGAGI. V gave up 3 bases and J gave up 2 bases; unmatched junction bases: 4. In DNA form, the CDR3 reads TGTGCCAGCAGTTATGACAGGGTCGCCTATAATTCACCCCTCCACTTT. Translation gives CASSYDRVAYNSPLHF.

This chain joins TRBV6-1 and TRBJ2-3; TRBD1 matches at 7 bases. Germline V gene sequence: CDR1 MNHNS, CDR2 SASEGT. There are 14 residues in the CDR3. V trimming: 5 bases; J trimming: 6 bases; junction bases outside the gene matches: 8. The CDR3: CASSWETGRDTQYF. In nucleotides, the CDR3 is TGTGCCAGCAGTTGGGAGACAGGGCGGGATACGCAGTATTTT.

The chain combines TRBV2 with TRBJ1-4, with 9 nucleotides matching TRBD1. Per the germline V gene, CDR1 is SNHLY and CDR2 is FYNNEI. The junction had 10 bases not matched to a gene; V was cut back by 7 bases and J by 7 bases. The CDR3 sequence is 15 residues long. The CDR3 nucleotides are TGTGCCAGCATTAAGACAGGGGGTATGGGTGAAAAACTGTTTTTT. Protein sequence: CASIKTGGMGEKLFF.

The J gene is TRBJ1-2, the V gene TRBV28; TRBD1 matches 8 bases. CDR1 and CDR2 from the germline V gene are MDHEN and SYDVKM. The CDR3 is made up of 14 amino acids. V shed 5 bases and J 2 bases; nucleotides not matched to a gene: 4. CDR3 sequence reads: CASSAQGVNYGYTF. CDR3 DNA: TGTGCCAGCAGTGCACAGGGGGTAAACTATGGCTACACCTTC.

J is TRBJ2-1 and V is TRBV5-6; 7 bases fit TRBD2. CDR1 SGHDT and CDR2 YYEEEE come from the germline V gene. The CDR3 runs 15 residues. V dropped 1 base and J dropped 5; count of bases not matched to a gene: 6. CDR3 bases: TGTGCCAGCAGCTTGCGGCGACTAGCTAACAATGAGCAGTTCTTC. Amino acids: CASSLRRLANNEQFF.

This clone has a handful of counts. The CDR3 loop is CASSVPSSGNTIYF. The CDR3 bases are TGTGCCAGCAGCGTACCCAGCTCTGGAAACACCATATATTTT. This sequence joins TRBV9 and TRBJ1-3, with unresolved D. The germline V gene has CDR1 SGDLS and CDR2 YYNGEE. The ends were cut back, 1 base at V and 0 bases at J, with 5 bases in the middle. The CDR3 totals 14 residues.

The rearrangement uses TRBV4-1 and TRBJ2-3; 7 nucleotides agree with TRBD2. CDR1 is MGHRA and CDR2 is YSYEKL in the germline V gene. Germline trimming cut 3 bases from V and 1 base from J; bases unmatched to any gene: 10. The CDR3 runs to 17 residues. The CDR3, as DNA: TGCGCCAGCAGCCATCTGAGGGCTAGCGGAGGCACAGATACGCAGTATTTT. Protein: CASSHLRASGGTDTQYF.

V and J are TRBV23-1 and TRBJ2-3, with 10 bases fitting TRBD1. TRBV23-1 is recorded as an ORF, its role being uncertain. The length of the CDR3 is 17 residues. Germline trimming cut 2 bases from V and 4 bases from J; bases unmatched to any gene: 9. As DNA, the CDR3 is TGCGCCAGCAGTCAACCGTTGACAGGGGGCAGAGCAGATACGCAGTATTTT. Its protein product is CASSQPLTGGRADTQYF.

The chain couples TRBV10-3 to TRBJ1-2; 9 bases match TRBD1. In germline, CDR1 is ENHRY, CDR2 SYGVKD. The J segment lost 8 bases and the V segment lost 8 bases, leaving 6 bases of the junction unmatched. The CDR3 loop spans 12 amino acids. Here the CDR3 reads CAIGTGYEGYTF. CDR3 bases: TGTGCCATCGGGACAGGGTATGAAGGCTACACCTTC.

This clone appeared many times. J is TRBJ1-4 and V is TRBV15, with TRBD1 identical over 9 bases. The CDR3 contains 16 residues. The germline gives CDR1 LNHNV, CDR2 YYDKDF (reference sequence). V shed 0 bases, J shed 8 bases, and the junction held 7 bases outside the gene matches. CDR3 sequence (DNA): TGTGCCACCAGCAGAGATCTGGGACAGGGTTACGAAAAACTGTTTTTT. Translated: CATSRDLGQGYEKLFF.

The chain employs TRBV6-1 and TRBJ1-5, with D maybe TRBD1 (6 bases). Trimming pared 2 bases from V and 0 bases from J, leaving 11 bases between. Per germline, CDR1 MNHNS and CDR2 SASEGT. The CDR3 is 16 residues long. As DNA, the CDR3 is TGTGCCAGCAGTGAAAAAACAGGGTTTAGCAATCAGCCCCAGCATTTT. Its translation is CASSEKTGFSNQPQHF.

J is TRBJ1-4 and V is TRBV27; 10 bases fit TRBD1. There are 15 residues in the CDR3. J gave up 7 bases and V 5 bases, and 7 bases lay outside the gene matches. In germline, CDR1 is MNHEY, CDR2 SMNVEV (reference sequence). CDR3 amino acids: CASSPRDRGFEKLFF. DNA for the CDR3: TGTGCCAGCAGTCCTCGGGACAGGGGTTTTGAAAAACTGTTTTTT.

The chain carries TRBV5-1 and TRBJ2-7; D perhaps matches TRBD1 (6 bases). The CDR3 sequence is 13 residues long. The germline CDR1 and CDR2 sequences are SGHRS and YFSETQ. Trimming removed 4 bases at V and 6 bases at J, with 14 bases between. CDR3 region: CASSSTGMREQYF. The CDR3 nucleotides are TGCGCCAGCAGCAGCACAGGGATGCGCGAGCAGTACTTC.

The rearrangement joins TRBV30 to TRBJ2-5; no clear D. The DNA end lines up better with TRBJ2-7; the J call may be wrong. The CDR3 consists of 11 residues. CDR1 is GTSNPN and CDR2 is SVGIG in the germline V gene (reference sequence). CDR3 residues: CAWSVHPEQYF. CDR3 coding DNA: TGTGCCTGGAGTGTTCACCCCGAGCAGTACTTC.

The chain uses TRBV12-5 and TRBJ2-7; 8 nucleotides align to TRBD1. The V gene end was trimmed by 6 bases and the J gene end by 3 bases; junction bases not matched to a gene: 10. The CDR3 spans 15 residues. In germline, CDR1 is LGHNT, CDR2 FRNRAP. The CDR3 nucleotides read TGTGCTAGTGGCCACGGACAGGGATTAGTCTACGAGCAGTACTTC. This translates into CASGHGQGLVYEQYF.